These 8 T cell receptor beta chains were all obtained from the same sample, sequenced in a study of Ad26.COV2.S vaccination and SARS-CoV-2 variants. This sample's treatment: over 15 received Ad26.COV2.S at low or high dose, single or two shots; roughly 5 received placebo; per-sample allocation not given. Sampling was done on day 63 after the first vaccine or placebo injection. Method: immunoSEQ multiplex PCR; TCRdb's copy keeps in-frame clones and lacks some. The table lists around 450,000 clones, roughly nine tenths of them singletons. Source: peripheral blood, taken in a trial of Ad26.COV2.S vaccine versus placebo. These receptors were collected from a person between 18 and 65 years old who received the Ad26.COV2.S COVID-19 vaccine or a placebo.

The V call is TRBV10-3, the J call TRBJ1-1; no clear D gene. Between the trimmed V and J ends, which lost 1 base and 0 bases, there was a span of 12 bases. Looked up from germline, CDR1 is ENHRY and CDR2 is SYGVKD. This CDR3 is built from 16 residues. CDR3 nucleotides: TGTGCCATCAGTGAGTACAGCAGCAGAATGAACACTGAAGCTTTCTTT. Translating gives CAISEYSSRMNTEAFF.

This chain connects TRBV13 to TRBJ1-2; tentatively, D is TRBD1 (5 bases). Germline-derived CDR1 and CDR2 are PRHDT and FYEKMQ (reference sequence). The V gene lost 4 bases and the J gene lost 8 bases, with 20 bases spanning the gap. CDR3 length equals 15 residues. The CDR3 DNA reads TGTGCCAGCAGCTCCCTCCAGTTTGGGGGAAGCGGCTACACCTTC. Amino acid sequence: CASSSLQFGGSGYTF.

CDR3 DNA sequence: TGTGCCAGCAGTACGGACGGGTTAGGCGGGGAGCTGTTTTTT. This translates into CASSTDGLGGELFF. The chain combines TRBV27 with TRBJ2-2; D unclear. This CDR3 contains 14 residues. The germline V gene encodes CDR1 MNHEY and CDR2 SMNVEV (reference sequence). Trimming removed 5 bases from V and 7 bases from J, with 14 bases in between.

The J gene is TRBJ2-7, the V gene TRBV6-6, with 9 bases lining up with TRBD2. The CDR3 has 15 amino acids. From germline, CDR1 is MNHNY and CDR2 SVGAGI (reference sequence). V lost 0 bases and J lost 6; bases outside the gene matches: 6. CDR3 coding DNA: TGTGCCAGCAGTTACTCGATACAGGGACTAGCCGAGCAGTACGTC. Amino acids: CASSYSIQGLAEQYV.

The rearrangement links TRBV6-6 to TRBJ2-7; 13 bases agree with TRBD2. There are 14 residues in the CDR3. Looked up from germline, CDR1 is MNHNY and CDR2 is SVGAGI (reference sequence). The V and J ends lost 5 bases and 9 bases, in that order; junction bases with no gene match: 7. The CDR3 DNA is TGTGCCAGCAGTCTCGGACTAGCGGGAGTGGGGCAGTACGTC. Amino acid sequence: CASSLGLAGVGQYV.

The rearrangement links TRBV11-3 to TRBJ1-4; D is possibly TRBD1 (6 bases). V lost 3 bases and J lost 11, with 13 bases in between. In germline, CDR1 is SGHNT, CDR2 YENEEA. The CDR3 runs to 13 residues. The CDR3 here is CASSFGWQGKLFF. CDR3 DNA: TGTGCCAGCAGCTTCGGGTGGCAGGGGAAACTGTTTTTT. Based on the CDR3 plus reference TRBV11-3 and TRBJ1-4, the full variable domain is EAGVVQSPRYKIIEKKQPVAFWCNPISGHNTLYWYLQNLGQGPELLIRYENEEAVDDSQLPKDRFSAERLKGVDSTLKIQPAELGDSAVYLCASSFGWQGKLFFGSGTQLSVL.

The chain combines TRBV10-1 with TRBJ1-5, with 7 nucleotides matching TRBD1. CDR1 and CDR2 (germline): WNHNN, SYGVQD (reference sequence). V lost 2 bases to trimming and J lost 0 bases; unmatched junction nucleotides: 16. This CDR3 is 20 amino acids long. The DNA of the CDR3 is TGCGCCAGCAGTGAGCGACCGAACGGGACAGTTCATTATAGCAATCAGCCCCAGCATTTT. This encodes CASSERPNGTVHYSNQPQHF.

This chain joins TRBV15 and TRBJ2-1; D gene unclear. CDR1 is LNHNV, CDR2 YYDKDF, per germline (reference sequence). This CDR3 comprises 15 residues. Trimming shortened V by 0 bases and J by 4 bases, and 10 bases separated the two germline ends. CDR3 bases: TGTGCCACCAGCAGAGATGGTAAATTGTACAATGAGCAGTTCTTC. Translated: CATSRDGKLYNEQFF.